This T cell receptor beta chain was sequenced in a study of OX40 agonist ivuxolimab in advanced cancers. As for the study in general: Three partial responders included one hepatocellular carcinoma patient and two cutaneous melanoma patients.

This CDR3 contains 14 residues. CDR1 and CDR2 from the germline V gene are MDHEN and SYDVKM. V was cut by 6 bases and J by 6 bases, with 18 bases left in between. The data were produced by immunoSEQ multiplex PCR, yet TCRdb's version contains in-frame clones alone and is incomplete. The sample records approximately 47,000 clones, around 80% being singletons. This clone has just one count. Peripheral blood came from all dose cohorts at three timepoints. The rearrangement uses TRBV28 and TRBJ2-7; a possible D gene is TRBD2 (6 bases). Sequencing was performed on CD4+ or CD8+ T cells sorted from blood, taken in a trial of the OX40 agonist ivuxolimab. This TCR derives from an adult with an advanced solid tumor such as melanoma, head and neck, liver or kidney cancer. The CDR3 is CASSFPGEVFEQYF. CDR3 in DNA: TGTGCCAGCAGCTTTCCGGGGGAGGTGTTCGAGCAGTACTTC.